The next 22 T cell receptor beta chains were all read from a single sample in a study of T cell repertoires in cytomegalovirus infection (dated by TCRdb to the late 2010s). For sequencing, an Illumina HiSeq 1500 was employed. The public reads were run again by TCRdb, first through fastp at Q25 and then through MiXCR, and only productive beta chains were kept. Entries that share a CDR3 protein sequence are merged under the most common genes and DNA. The sample yields hundreds of thousands of distinct CDR3 sequences; around 30% were counted once. The ten largest clones take up 18% of the sample. The treatment or condition label, read with the paper, signifies: in vitro stimulation with specific CMV peptide epitopes to enrich CMV-specific T cells. Their target antigens are unknown. The input for sequencing was cultured PBMCs, taken from culture after CMV antigen stimulation. Receptors originate from a human donor in good health (CMV status not recorded). Some clones in this sample may be carry-over from other donors' samples.

This clonotype was detected only a few times. The chain carries TRBV20-1 and TRBJ2-3; TRBD2 matches at 9 bases. The V gene's germline CDR1 is DFQATT and CDR2 SNEGSKA (reference sequence). The ends lost 3 bases at V and 1 base at J; junction bases unmatched: 11. The CDR3 sequence is 17 residues long. CDR3 protein: CSASPLAGTVGTDTQYF. In nucleotides, the CDR3 is TGCAGTGCTAGTCCACTAGCGGGCACCGTAGGCACAGATACGCAGTATTTT.

The chain carries TRBV7-8 and TRBJ2-7, with D possibly matching TRBD1 (5 bases). The V gene's germline CDR1 is SGHVS and CDR2 FQNEAQ. The CDR3 contains 16 residues. Trimming removed 1 base at V and 0 bases at J, with 13 bases between. DNA of the CDR3: TGTGCCAGCAGCTTAGAGGGCAGGGAAAACTCCTACGAGCAGTACTTC. Its protein is CASSLEGRENSYEQYF.

The CDR3 nucleotides read TGTGCCAGCAGCTTTTGGAATACGCAGTATTTT. This sequence encodes CASSFWNTQYF. V gene TRBV7-2 combines with J gene TRBJ2-3; D remains ambiguous. This CDR3 spans 11 amino acids. V lost 3 bases to trimming and J lost 7 bases, with 5 bases between them. CDR1 and CDR2 from the germline V gene are SGHTA and FQGNSA.

The chain is built from TRBV7-4 and TRBJ1-5; weak D call: TRBD1 (5 bases). This CDR3 is 13 amino acids long. V dropped 5 bases and J dropped 4 bases, with 9 bases sitting between them. Germline V gene lookup returns CDR1 SGHVT and CDR2 SQSDAQ. CDR3 coding DNA: TGTGCCAGCAGCAGAGAGGGGAATCAGCCCCAGCATTTT. Translating gives CASSREGNQPQHF. Combining the CDR3 with reference TRBV7-4 and TRBJ1-5 gives the whole variable domain GAGVSQSPRYKVAKRGRDVALRCDSISGHVTLYWYRQTLGQGSEVLTYSQSDAQRDKSGRPSGRFSAERPERSVSTLKIQRTEQGDSAVYLCASSREGNQPQHFGDGTRLSIL.

This clonotype was found many times. The rearrangement uses TRBV7-2 and TRBJ2-3; D is unresolved. CDR3 length: 12 residues. Trimming removed 5 bases at V and 5 bases at J, with 8 bases between. Germline CDR1 SGHTA, CDR2 FQGNSA. CDR3 residues: CASSPFGDTQYF. Written as DNA, the CDR3 is TGTGCCAGCAGCCCTTTCGGAGATACGCAGTATTTT.

This clonotype showed up many times. The chain carries TRBV7-2 and TRBJ2-5; tentative D call: TRBD2 (6 bases). Germline V gene lookup returns CDR1 SGHTA and CDR2 FQGNSA. The V and J ends lost 4 bases and 1 base respectively, with 10 bases between them. This CDR3 contains 14 residues. The CDR3 loop reads CASSSTSLQETQYF. In DNA, the CDR3 is TGTGCCAGCAGCTCCACTAGCCTCCAAGAGACCCAGTACTTC.

Note on this clonotype: A read error may be the cause here, since a much bigger clone is one base away. The CDR3 nucleotides read TGTGCCAGCAGCTTATATGGGGAGATGAACACTGAAGCTTTCTTT. Protein: CASSLYGEMNTEAFF. The gene calls are TRBV7-2 and TRBJ1-1; D remains ambiguous. Germline lookup yields CDR1 SGHTA and CDR2 FQGNSA. The V end was cut by 2 bases, the J end by 0 bases, with 10 bases between. The CDR3 sequence is 15 residues long.

The rearrangement joins TRBV12-3 or TRBV12-4 to TRBJ1-2; D is unclear. This CDR3 is 13 amino acids long. Deletions cut 5 bases from V and 7 bases from J, with 14 bases between. The DNA of the CDR3 is TGTGCCAGCAGTCCCCGGCGGGAAGGTGGCTACACCTTC. Its translation is CASSPRREGGYTF.

A few counts support this clonotype. The V call is TRBV7-6, the J call TRBJ2-5; TRBD2 might be the D (6 bases). Between the trimmed V and J ends, which lost 7 bases and 1 base, there was a span of 16 bases. This CDR3 has 15 amino acids. Germline V gene sequence: CDR1 SGHVS, CDR2 FNYEAQ. The CDR3 spells CASTLGQGGQETQYF. The CDR3 coding sequence is TGTGCCAGCACCCTTGGGCAGGGAGGCCAAGAGACCCAGTACTTC. Complete variable domain (other parts from reference TRBV7-6 and TRBJ2-5): GAGVSQSPRYKVTKRGQDVALRCDPISGHVSLYWYRQALGQGPEFLTYFNYEAQQDKSGLPNDRFSAERPEGSISTLTIQRTEQRDSAMYRCASTLGQGGQETQYFGPGTRLLVL.

The chain employs TRBV28 and TRBJ2-1; 7 bases align to TRBD1. Germline assignment: CDR1 MDHEN and CDR2 SYDVKM. The junction had 1 base not matched to a gene; V was cut back by 0 bases and J by 8 bases. The CDR3 is 13 amino acids. The CDR3 here is CASSLWTGHEQFF. The CDR3 DNA sequence: TGTGCCAGCAGTTTATGGACAGGGCATGAGCAGTTCTTC.

This chain joins TRBV12-3 or TRBV12-4 and TRBJ2-1; 7 bases match TRBD2. The CDR3 contains 16 residues. Germline trimming cut 6 bases from V and 5 bases from J; bases unmatched to any gene: 13. CDR3 bases: TGTGCCAGCAGCTCTACCTTGCGGGAGCCAGACAATGAGCAGTTCTTC. This codes for CASSSTLREPDNEQFF.

This clonotype has just a few counts. This chain uses TRBV7-9 with TRBJ1-1, with D possibly being TRBD1 (5 bases). The CDR3 spans 13 residues. Trimming cost V 6 bases and J 8 bases, with 16 bases left between them. The V gene's germline CDR1 is SEHNR and CDR2 FQNEAQ (reference sequence). CDR3 region: CASSVPGSGEAFF. DNA for the CDR3: TGTGCCAGCAGTGTCCCGGGATCAGGGGAAGCTTTCTTT. Variable domain in full (rest from reference TRBV7-9 and TRBJ1-1): DTGVSQNPRHKITKRGQNVTFRCDPISEHNRLYWYRQTLGQGPEFLTYFQNEAQLEKSRLLSDRFSAERPKGSFSTLEIQRTEQGDSAMYLCASSVPGSGEAFFGQGTRLTVV.

The rearrangement links TRBV10-3 to TRBJ2-1; D assignment may be TRBD1 or TRBD2 (5 bases each). Germline CDR1 and CDR2: ENHRY and SYGVKD. This CDR3 is 15 amino acids long. The ends were cut back, 11 bases at V and 5 bases at J, with 22 bases in the middle. CDR3 sequence: CAPPAPGTLHNEQFF. The CDR3 DNA follows: TGTGCCCCACCTGCGCCAGGGACCCTTCACAATGAGCAGTTCTTC.

This clonotype came up once. The chain is built from TRBV12-3 or TRBV12-4 and TRBJ2-3; TRBD1 matches 7 bases. The CDR3 sequence is 12 residues long. Trimming at V came to 9 bases and at J to 1 base, leaving 1 base not matched to a gene. As DNA, the CDR3 is TGTGCCAGAGGGGGCTGCACAGATACGCAGTATTTT. Translated, it gives CARGGCTDTQYF.

This chain uses TRBV7-6 with TRBJ2-6; no firm D call. From germline, CDR1 is SGHVS and CDR2 FNYEAQ. The ends were cut back, 4 bases at V and 3 bases at J, with 16 bases in the middle. This CDR3 spans 17 amino acids. CDR3 bases: TGTGCCAGCAGCTCAAAACCGGGTGCCCGTGGGGCCAACGTCCTGACTTTC. It yields the protein CASSSKPGARGANVLTF.

The chain carries TRBV5-4 and TRBJ2-1, with TRBD2 matching over 8 bases. The length of the CDR3 is 14 residues. The junction had 8 bases not matched to a gene; V was cut back by 0 bases and J by 12 bases. Germline V gene lookup returns CDR1 SGHNT and CDR2 YYREEE (reference sequence). The chain's CDR3 is CASSLALSGERQFF. The DNA for the CDR3 is TGTGCCAGCAGCTTGGCCCTTAGCGGGGAAAGGCAGTTCTTC.

This clonotype was seen only once. The chain couples TRBV29-1 to TRBJ2-7; 9 nucleotides line up with TRBD1. The CDR3 extends over 13 amino acids. Germline CDR1 reads SQVTM; CDR2 reads ANQGSEA. The trim removed 6 bases at V and 2 bases at J, leaving 5 bases unmatched. The CDR3 sequence: CSVADRGPYEQYF. DNA for the CDR3: TGCAGCGTAGCGGACAGGGGACCCTACGAGCAGTACTTC.

The rearrangement uses TRBV10-3 and TRBJ2-6, with 10 bases lining up with TRBD1. The CDR3 is made up of 18 amino acids. The V and J ends lost 3 bases and 1 base, in that order; junction bases with no gene match: 6. Germline V gene data show CDR1 as ENHRY and CDR2 as SYGVKD. The CDR3 here is CAISESTGGKSGANVLTF. The CDR3 nucleotides are TGTGCCATCAGTGAATCGACAGGGGGCAAGTCTGGGGCCAACGTCCTGACTTTC.

The V and J genes are TRBV15 and TRBJ1-6, with D perhaps TRBD1 (5 bases). CDR3 length: 14 residues. Trimming removed 3 bases at V and 7 bases at J, with 10 bases between. CDR1 is LNHNV and CDR2 is YYDKDF in the germline V gene (reference sequence). The CDR3 loop reads CATSSRAGNSPLHF. The CDR3 nucleotides are TGTGCCACCAGCAGCAGGGCCGGGAATTCACCCCTCCACTTT.

This clonotype was detected only a few times. A read error is possible here, since a much larger clone lies one base away. The chain combines TRBV5-5 with TRBJ2-5, with TRBD1 identical over 7 bases. CDR3 size: 13 residues. Germline-derived CDR1 and CDR2 are SGHKS and YYEKEE (reference sequence). The V gene end was trimmed by 4 bases and the J gene end by 4 bases; junction bases not matched to a gene: 4. For the CDR3, the DNA is TGTGCCAGCAGCCGACAGGGTACAGAGACCCAGTACTTC. Its protein is CASSRQGTETQYF.

This clonotype was detected many times. The CDR3 sequence is CASSSPGASGPLYEGTDTQYF. CDR3 nucleotides: TGTGCCAGCAGCTCCCCAGGGGCTAGCGGACCACTTTATGAGGGGACAGATACGCAGTATTTT. The V and J genes are TRBV7-2 and TRBJ2-3; a possible D gene is TRBD2 (7 bases). This CDR3 contains 21 residues. V lost 4 bases to trimming and J lost 3 bases, with 32 bases between them. The germline V gene encodes CDR1 SGHTA and CDR2 FQGNSA. The full variable domain, completed using reference TRBV7-2 and TRBJ2-3, is GAGVSQSPSNKVTEKGKDVELRCDPISGHTALYWYRQSLGQGLEFLIYFQGNSAPDKSGLPSDRFSAERTGGSVSTLTIQRTQQEDSAVYLCASSSPGASGPLYEGTDTQYFGPGTRLTVL.

The V call is TRBV7-9, the J call TRBJ2-7, with D possibly matching TRBD2 (6 bases). Germline lookup yields CDR1 SEHNR and CDR2 FQNEAQ (reference sequence). CDR3 length equals 15 residues. V lost 1 base, J lost 3 bases, and 13 bases lay in between. The CDR3 nucleotides are TGTGCCAGCAGCTTAGTGAGGCTAGCGAACTACGAGCAGTACTTC. This codes for CASSLVRLANYEQYF.